These 4 T cell receptor beta chains share one sample of origin, sequenced in a study of type 1 and type 2 diabetes patients. PCR was run on genomic DNA. Multiplex PCR with 30 forward and 13 reverse primers amplified the TCR beta CDR3. From the multiplex PCR reads, TCRdb called clonotypes with MiXCR, one entry per CDR3 protein. The repertoire consists of fewer than 350,000 distinct CDR3 sequences, with around 47% occurring once and the leading ten covering approximately 15%. Sequencing input: peripheral blood mononuclear cells (PBMCs). The receptor source for this set is a man younger than 35 with type 2 diabetes.

This CDR3 is CASGLVQGVGRNIQYF. In DNA, the CDR3 is TGTGCTAGTGGTTTGGTACAAGGGGTAGGGCGAAACATTCAGTACTTC. V and J are TRBV12-5 and TRBJ2-4, with a tentative D call TRBD1 (5 bases). CDR3 size: 16 residues. The ends were cut back, 0 bases at V and 6 bases at J, with 15 bases in the middle. CDR1 and CDR2 (germline): LGHNT, FRNRAP.

In DNA form, the CDR3 reads TGTGCCAGCAGCGTAGGGGGGACCAACATCTACGAGCAGTACTTC. It encodes CASSVGGTNIYEQYF. The V and J genes are TRBV9 and TRBJ2-7, with D perhaps TRBD1 or TRBD2 (5 bases each). The CDR3 totals 15 residues. CDR1 is SGDLS, CDR2 YYNGEE, per germline. Trimming stripped 0 bases from V and 3 bases from J, with 13 bases between.

J is TRBJ1-6 and V is TRBV19; TRBD1 is a possible D gene (5 bases). V was cut by 7 bases and J by 8 bases, with 18 bases left in between. The CDR3 spans 15 residues. Germline-derived CDR1 and CDR2 are LNHDA and SQIVND (reference sequence). CDR3 coding DNA: TGTGCCAGTACCTTCTCCGGGGCCCCTTATTCACCCCTCCACTTT. This gives the protein CASTFSGAPYSPLHF.

The chain employs TRBV7-9 and TRBJ1-4; D is unclear. Germline CDR1 SEHNR, CDR2 FQNEAQ (reference sequence). The CDR3 runs to 12 residues. Trimming took off 2 bases at V and 6 bases at J, with 4 bases between the two ends. The CDR3 reads CASSLLDEKLFF. The CDR3 nucleotides are TGTGCCAGCAGCTTATTGGATGAAAAACTGTTTTTT.